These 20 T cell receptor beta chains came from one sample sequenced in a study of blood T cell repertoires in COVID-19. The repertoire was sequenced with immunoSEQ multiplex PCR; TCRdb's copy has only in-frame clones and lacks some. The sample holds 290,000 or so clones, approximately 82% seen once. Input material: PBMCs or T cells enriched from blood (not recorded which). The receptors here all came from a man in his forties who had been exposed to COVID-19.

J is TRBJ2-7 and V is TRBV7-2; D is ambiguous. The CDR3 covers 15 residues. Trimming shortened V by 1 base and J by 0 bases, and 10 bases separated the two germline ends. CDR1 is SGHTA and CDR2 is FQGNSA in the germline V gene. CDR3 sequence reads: CASSLVGDGSYEQYF. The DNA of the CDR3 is TGTGCCAGCAGCTTAGTAGGAGACGGCTCCTACGAGCAGTACTTC.

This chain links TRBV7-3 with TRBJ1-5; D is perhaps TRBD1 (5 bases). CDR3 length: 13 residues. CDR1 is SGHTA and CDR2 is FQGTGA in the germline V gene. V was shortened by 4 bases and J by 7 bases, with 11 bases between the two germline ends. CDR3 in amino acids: CASSSAWGQPQHF. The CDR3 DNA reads TGTGCCAGCAGCTCCGCCTGGGGCCAGCCCCAGCATTTT. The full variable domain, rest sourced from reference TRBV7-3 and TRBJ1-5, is GAGVSQTPSNKVTEKGKYVELRCDPISGHTALYWYRQSLGQGPEFLIYFQGTGAADDSGLPNDRFFAVRPEGSVSTLKIQRTERGDSAVYLCASSSAWGQPQHFGDGTRLSIL.

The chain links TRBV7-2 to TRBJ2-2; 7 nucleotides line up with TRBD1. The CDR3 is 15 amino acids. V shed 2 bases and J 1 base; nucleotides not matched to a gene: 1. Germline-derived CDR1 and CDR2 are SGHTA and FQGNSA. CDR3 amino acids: CASSLNRGNTGELFF. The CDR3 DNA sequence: TGTGCCAGCAGCTTAAACAGGGGGAACACCGGGGAGCTGTTTTTT.

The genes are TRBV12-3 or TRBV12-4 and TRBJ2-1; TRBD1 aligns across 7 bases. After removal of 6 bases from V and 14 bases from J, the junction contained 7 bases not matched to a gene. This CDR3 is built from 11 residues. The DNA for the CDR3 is TGTGCCAGCAGAAAAGGGGGCTGGGAGTTCTTC. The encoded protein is CASRKGGWEFF.

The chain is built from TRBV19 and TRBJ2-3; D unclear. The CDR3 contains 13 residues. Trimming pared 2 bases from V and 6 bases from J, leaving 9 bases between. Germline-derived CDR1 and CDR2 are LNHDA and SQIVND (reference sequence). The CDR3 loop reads CASSIRHLDTQYF. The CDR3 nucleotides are TGTGCCAGTAGTATACGTCACTTGGATACGCAGTATTTT.

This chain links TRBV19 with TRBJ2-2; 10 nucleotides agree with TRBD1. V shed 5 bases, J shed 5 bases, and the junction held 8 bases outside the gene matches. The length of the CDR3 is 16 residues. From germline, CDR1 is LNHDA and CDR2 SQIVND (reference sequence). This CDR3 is CASSDPGQGGTGELFF. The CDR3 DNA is TGTGCCAGTAGTGACCCCGGACAGGGGGGGACCGGGGAGCTGTTTTTT. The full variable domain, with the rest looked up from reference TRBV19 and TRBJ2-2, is DGGITQSPKYLFRKEGQNVTLSCEQNLNHDAMYWYRQDPGQGLRLIYYSQIVNDFQKGDIAEGYSVSREKKESFPLTVTSAQKNPTAFYLCASSDPGQGGTGELFFGEGSRLTVL.

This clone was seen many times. Here the CDR3 DNA reads TGTGCCAGCAGCTTAAACAGGTTAAGAGGCGAGCAGTACTTC. Protein sequence: CASSLNRLRGEQYF. The V call is TRBV7-8, the J call TRBJ2-7; D may be TRBD1 (5 bases). Trimming stripped 2 bases from V and 6 bases from J, with 14 bases between. CDR3 length: 14 residues. The germline CDR1 and CDR2 sequences are SGHVS and FQNEAQ.

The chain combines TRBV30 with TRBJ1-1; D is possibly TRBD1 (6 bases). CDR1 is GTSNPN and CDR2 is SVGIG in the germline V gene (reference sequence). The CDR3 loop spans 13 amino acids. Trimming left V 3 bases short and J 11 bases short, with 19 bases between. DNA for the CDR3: TGTGCCTGGAGAGCAGGGGCCCTAGCTGGGGCTTTCTTT. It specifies CAWRAGALAGAFF.

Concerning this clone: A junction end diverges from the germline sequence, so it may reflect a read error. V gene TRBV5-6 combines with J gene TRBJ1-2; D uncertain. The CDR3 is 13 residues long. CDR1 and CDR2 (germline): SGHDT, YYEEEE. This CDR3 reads CASSFGFRGVVPF. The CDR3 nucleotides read TGTGCCAGCAGTTTTGGGTTCCGGGGAGTGGTGCCCTTC.

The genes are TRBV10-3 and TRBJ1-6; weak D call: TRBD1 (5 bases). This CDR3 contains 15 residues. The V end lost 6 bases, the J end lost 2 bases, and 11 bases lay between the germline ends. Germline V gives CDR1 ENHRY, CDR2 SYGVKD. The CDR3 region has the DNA TGTGCCATCAGGGGGGGGATAACCTATAATTCACCCCTCCACTTT. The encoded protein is CAIRGGITYNSPLHF.

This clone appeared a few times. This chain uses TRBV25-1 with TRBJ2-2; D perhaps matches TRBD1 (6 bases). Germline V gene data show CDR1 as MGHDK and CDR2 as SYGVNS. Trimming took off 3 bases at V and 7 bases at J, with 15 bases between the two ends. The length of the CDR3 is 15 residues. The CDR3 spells CASSDLTGRVGELFF. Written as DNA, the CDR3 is TGTGCCAGCAGTGATCTAACAGGGCGAGTCGGGGAGCTGTTTTTT.

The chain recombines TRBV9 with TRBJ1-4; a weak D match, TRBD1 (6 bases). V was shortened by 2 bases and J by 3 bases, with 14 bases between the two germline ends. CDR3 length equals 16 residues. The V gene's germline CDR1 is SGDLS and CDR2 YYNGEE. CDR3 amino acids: CASSVFRDKANEKLFF. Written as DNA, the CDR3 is TGTGCCAGCAGCGTGTTCAGGGACAAAGCTAATGAAAAACTGTTTTTT.

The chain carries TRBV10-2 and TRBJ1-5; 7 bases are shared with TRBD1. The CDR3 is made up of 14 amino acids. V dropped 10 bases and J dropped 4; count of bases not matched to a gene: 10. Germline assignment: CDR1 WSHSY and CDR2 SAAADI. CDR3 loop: CATIGTELNQPQHF. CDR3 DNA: TGCGCCACTATTGGGACAGAGCTAAATCAGCCCCAGCATTTT.

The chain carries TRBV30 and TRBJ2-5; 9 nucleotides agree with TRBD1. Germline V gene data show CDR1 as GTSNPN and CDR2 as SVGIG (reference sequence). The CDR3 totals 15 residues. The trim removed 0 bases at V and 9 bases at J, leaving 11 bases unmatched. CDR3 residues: CAWSVPSGQGIPQYF. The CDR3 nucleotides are TGTGCCTGGAGTGTTCCATCGGGACAGGGTATTCCCCAGTACTTC.

CDR3 amino acids: CASSGAGDEQYF. As DNA, the CDR3 is TGTGCCAGCAGTGGAGCGGGAGACGAGCAGTACTTC. The chain has TRBV2 and TRBJ2-7; TRBD2 matches at 8 bases. With V trimmed by 4 bases and J by 5 bases, 1 base remained unmatched. The CDR3 is 12 residues long. Per the germline V gene, CDR1 is SNHLY and CDR2 is FYNNEI.

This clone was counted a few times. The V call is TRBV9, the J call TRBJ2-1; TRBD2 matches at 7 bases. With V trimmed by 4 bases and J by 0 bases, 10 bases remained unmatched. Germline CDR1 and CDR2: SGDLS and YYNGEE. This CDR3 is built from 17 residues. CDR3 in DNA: TGTGCCAGCAGCCCACGACTAGCCAAAAGCTCCTACAATGAGCAGTTCTTC. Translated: CASSPRLAKSSYNEQFF.

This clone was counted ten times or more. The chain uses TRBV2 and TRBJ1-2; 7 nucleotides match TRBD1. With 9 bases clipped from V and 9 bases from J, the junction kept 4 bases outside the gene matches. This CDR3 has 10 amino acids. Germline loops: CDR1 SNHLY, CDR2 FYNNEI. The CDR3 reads CARVTGSYTF. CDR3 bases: TGTGCCAGGGTGACAGGGAGCTACACCTTC.

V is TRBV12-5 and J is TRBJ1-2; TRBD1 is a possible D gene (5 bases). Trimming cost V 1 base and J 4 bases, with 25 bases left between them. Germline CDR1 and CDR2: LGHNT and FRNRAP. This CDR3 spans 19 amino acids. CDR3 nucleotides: TGTGCTAGTGGTTTGGGCGTGGGGGGATTAGCCTATTCTGGCTATGGCTACACCTTC. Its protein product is CASGLGVGGLAYSGYGYTF.

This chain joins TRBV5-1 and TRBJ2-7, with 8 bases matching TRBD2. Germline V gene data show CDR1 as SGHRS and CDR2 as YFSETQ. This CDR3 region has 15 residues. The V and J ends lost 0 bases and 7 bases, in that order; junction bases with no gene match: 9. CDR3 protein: CASSLVTGGPWEQYF. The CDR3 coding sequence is TGCGCCAGCAGCTTGGTGACGGGAGGGCCTTGGGAGCAGTACTTC.

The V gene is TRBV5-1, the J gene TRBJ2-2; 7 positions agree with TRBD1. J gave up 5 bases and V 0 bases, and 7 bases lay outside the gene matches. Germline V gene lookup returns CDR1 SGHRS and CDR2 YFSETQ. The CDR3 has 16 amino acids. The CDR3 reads CASSLEAGGSTGELFF. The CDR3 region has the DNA TGCGCCAGCAGCTTGGAGGCAGGGGGTTCAACCGGGGAGCTGTTTTTT.